This T cell receptor beta chain was retrieved from a study of TIL therapy for anti-PD-1-resistant metastatic lung cancer. In the study overall: Tumors were harvested before any PD-1/PD-L1 blockade.

The time point: pre-treatment sample, taken before nivolumab and TIL therapy. CDR3 length: 17 residues. V gave up 4 bases and J gave up 4 bases; unmatched junction bases: 13. Germline V gene lookup returns CDR1 SGHDT and CDR2 YYEEEE. The immunoSEQ assay was v3. Each library reached 1.5 million to 2.5 million read pairs, or about 4.5-6.5 million at deep level. Method: immunoSEQ multiplex PCR; TCRdb's copy keeps in-frame clones and lacks some. The top ten hold roughly 6.1% of the sample, which has about 36,000 clones, about 70% seen once. The sample in question was blood, obtained at baseline. V gene TRBV5-6 combines with J gene TRBJ2-3; TRBD2 matches at 9 bases. The receptor comes from a person aged 25 to 85 with non-small cell lung cancer. The CDR3 sequence is CASSPKGLAISPDTQYF. CDR3 nucleotide sequence: TGTGCCAGCAGCCCAAAGGGACTAGCAATTTCTCCAGATACGCAGTATTTT.